Below are 25 T cell receptor beta chains sequenced from a single sample in a study of cytomegalovirus exposure and HLA in healthy donors. The method was immunoSEQ multiplex PCR; TCRdb's version includes in-frame clones alone and lacks a portion of them. The table shows approximately 190,000 clones, with more than 75% occurring only once. Sequencing was performed on PBMCs. The origin of the receptors is a man aged 18 to 30 in good health and CMV-seropositive.

V usage is TRBV9 and J usage is TRBJ1-2, with D unresolved. The germline CDR1 and CDR2 sequences are SGDLS and YYNGEE. Trimming pared 7 bases from V and 4 bases from J, leaving 14 bases between. The CDR3 loop spans 13 amino acids. CDR3 coding DNA: TGTGCCAGCTCAAGGGAGGAGGTCTATGGCTACACCTTC. This gives the protein CASSREEVYGYTF.

This clone was counted a few times. No conserved phenylalanine or tryptophan ends this CDR3, so it is likely a read error. It is unclear where the CDR3 begins or ends on the DNA, so no DNA is shown, and the CDR3 is as TCRdb lists it. The chain carries TRBV27 and TRBJ1-2; no DNA check was done on the table's D call, TRBD1. Germline V lookup: CDR1 MNHEY, CDR2 SMNVEV (reference sequence). The length of the CDR3 is 10 amino acids, counting both ends. CDR3 region: CASRPGQSVN.

The chain is built from TRBV28 and TRBJ2-6, with no clear D. The CDR3 consists of 16 residues. Trimming removed 6 bases from V and 0 bases from J, with 12 bases in between. CDR1 MDHEN and CDR2 SYDVKM come from the germline V gene. For the CDR3, the DNA is TGTGCCAGCAGCTCATATATCGGCTCTGGGGCCAACGTCCTGACTTTC. It encodes CASSSYIGSGANVLTF.

Regarding this clone: Within the sample, other DNA sequences also encode this same CDR3. The gene calls are TRBV28 and TRBJ1-2; the D gene is possibly TRBD1 (6 bases). V lost 3 bases to trimming and J lost 0 bases, with 8 bases between them. CDR1 MDHEN and CDR2 SYDVKM come from the germline V gene. CDR3 length equals 14 residues. CDR3 protein: CASSLGASNYGYTF. Written as DNA, the CDR3 is TGTGCCAGCAGTTTGGGGGCGTCTAACTATGGCTACACCTTC.

This chain links TRBV27 with TRBJ2-1; D may be TRBD2 (5 bases). Looked up from germline, CDR1 is MNHEY and CDR2 is SMNVEV (reference sequence). Trimming took 7 bases from V and 5 from J, leaving 18 bases between them. The CDR3 spans 15 residues. The CDR3 nucleotides are TGTGCCAGCAACACCAGGACTGCCCGCGACAATGAGCAGTTCTTC. This encodes CASNTRTARDNEQFF.

This chain uses TRBV2 with TRBJ2-1; D is unclear. The CDR3 is 12 residues long. Germline values: CDR1 SNHLY, CDR2 FYNNEI. The V end lost 6 bases, the J end lost 8 bases, and 11 bases lay between the germline ends. The CDR3 region has the DNA TGTGCCAGCAGCGAGGAAAGGTATGAGCAGTTCTTC. It translates to CASSEERYEQFF.

This clone was seen a handful of times. The V gene is TRBV7-6, the J gene TRBJ1-1, with D unclear. This CDR3 has 13 residues. From germline, CDR1 is SGHVS and CDR2 FNYEAQ. V was pared by 3 bases and J by 1 base, with 6 bases between. The CDR3 DNA reads TGTGCCAGCAGCTTGGCACAGAACACTGAAGCTTTCTTT. Translated: CASSLAQNTEAFF.

The gene calls are TRBV9 and TRBJ2-1; 9 bases match TRBD2. Germline V gene sequence: CDR1 SGDLS, CDR2 YYNGEE. The CDR3 length is 15 residues. Losses at the gene ends were 4 bases for V and 5 bases for J; bases not matched to a gene: 7. CDR3 nucleotide sequence: TGTGCCAGCAGCCTTGGACTAGCGCAACACAATGAGCAGTTCTTC. Translated: CASSLGLAQHNEQFF. Full variable domain (remainder filled in from reference TRBV9 and TRBJ2-1): DSGVTQTPKHLITATGQRVTLRCSPRSGDLSVYWYQQSLDQGLQFLIQYYNGEERAKGNILERFSAQQFPDLHSELNLSSLELGDSALYFCASSLGLAQHNEQFFGPGTRLTVL.

The chain couples TRBV30 to TRBJ2-7; 8 bases line up with TRBD2. The CDR3 covers 13 residues. CDR1 GTSNPN and CDR2 SVGIG come from the germline V gene (reference sequence). With 4 bases clipped from V and 3 bases from J, the junction kept 5 bases outside the gene matches. CDR3 in amino acids: CAWMVAGLYEQYF. CDR3 nucleotide sequence: TGTGCCTGGATGGTAGCGGGACTCTACGAGCAGTACTTC.

V and J are TRBV7-9 and TRBJ1-1, with no clear D. V was trimmed by 2 bases and J by 5 bases, leaving 6 bases between them. Per the germline V gene, CDR1 is SEHNR and CDR2 is FQNEAQ (reference sequence). The CDR3 sequence is 12 residues long. CDR3 protein: CASSLSRTEAFF. CDR3 DNA: TGTGCCAGCAGCTTAAGCAGGACTGAAGCTTTCTTT.

The chain carries TRBV13 and TRBJ2-3, with 8 positions matching TRBD2. This CDR3 contains 14 residues. Germline CDR1 PRHDT, CDR2 FYEKMQ (reference sequence). V lost 3 bases to trimming and J lost 2 bases; unmatched junction nucleotides: 1. DNA of the CDR3: TGTGCCAGCAGCTTTAGCGGGACCACAGATACGCAGTATTTT. Translated, it gives CASSFSGTTDTQYF.

The J gene is TRBJ2-5, the V gene TRBV9, with 14 nucleotides matching TRBD2. This CDR3 region has 17 residues. After removal of 3 bases from V and 1 base from J, the junction contained 5 bases not matched to a gene. CDR1 and CDR2 (germline): SGDLS, YYNGEE. CDR3 residues: CASSEGGLAGAQETQYF. Here the CDR3 DNA reads TGTGCCAGCAGCGAGGGGGGACTAGCGGGAGCCCAAGAGACCCAGTACTTC.

The rearrangement uses TRBV10-3 and TRBJ2-3; 7 bases map to TRBD2. This CDR3 has 14 residues. Germline CDR1 is ENHRY and CDR2 is SYGVKD. Trimming took 11 bases from V and 6 from J; bases not matched to a gene: 14. In nucleotides, the CDR3 is TGTGCCTCCTCGGCTAGCGGTGGGGGGGATACGCAGTATTTT. This gives the protein CASSASGGGDTQYF.

This clone turned up a few times. For the CDR3, the DNA is TGTGCCAGCAGTGATAGACAGGGAAGTTACCAGCCCCAGCATTTT. It encodes CASSDRQGSYQPQHF. This chain uses TRBV2 with TRBJ1-5; TRBD1 matches at 7 bases. The CDR3 sequence is 15 residues long. J gave up 7 bases and V 3 bases, and 9 bases lay outside the gene matches. CDR1 and CDR2 from the germline V gene are SNHLY and FYNNEI. The full variable domain, in which reference TRBV2 and TRBJ1-5 provide the parts outside the CDR3, is EPEVTQTPSHQVTQMGQEVILRCVPISNHLYFYWYRQILGQKVEFLVSFYNNEISEKSEIFDDQFSVERPDGSNFTLKIRSTKLEDSAMYFCASSDRQGSYQPQHFGDGTRLSIL.

The rearrangement joins TRBV18 to TRBJ2-7; 9 bases are shared with TRBD1. This CDR3 has 15 residues. The trim removed 3 bases at V and 2 bases at J, leaving 5 bases unmatched. Germline V gene data show CDR1 as KGHSH and CDR2 as LQKENI. The chain's CDR3 is CASSPGDRDTYEQYF. In DNA form, the CDR3 reads TGTGCCAGCTCACCCGGGGACAGGGATACCTACGAGCAGTACTTC.

The DNA for the CDR3 is TGCGCCAGCAGCTTCCCTCACAATGAGCAGTTCTTC. This codes for CASSFPHNEQFF. This chain links TRBV5-1 with TRBJ2-1; D unresolved. This CDR3 spans 12 amino acids. Germline V gives CDR1 SGHRS, CDR2 YFSETQ. Trimming removed 2 bases from V and 5 bases from J, with 5 bases in between.

The chain recombines TRBV28 with TRBJ2-3; TRBD2 aligns across 12 bases. Trimming took 5 bases from V and 3 from J; bases not matched to a gene: 9. This CDR3 has 17 amino acids. Germline V gene lookup returns CDR1 MDHEN and CDR2 SYDVKM. CDR3 DNA: TGTGCCAGCAGTCCCTCCGGCACTAGCGGGAGGACAGATACGCAGTATTTT. It is translated as CASSPSGTSGRTDTQYF. The whole variable domain, filled in from reference TRBV28 and TRBJ2-3, reads DVKVTQSSRYLVKRTGEKVFLECVQDMDHENMFWYRQDPGLGLRLIYFSYDVKMKEKGDIPEGYSVSREKKERFSLILESASTNQTSMYLCASSPSGTSGRTDTQYFGPGTRLTVL.

Comment on this clone: This same CDR3 is encoded by further DNA sequences in the sample. The chain employs TRBV5-6 and TRBJ2-1; no clear D gene. CDR3 length: 11 residues. The V end lost 3 bases, the J end lost 6 bases, and 4 bases lay between the germline ends. The germline CDR1 and CDR2 sequences are SGHDT and YYEEEE. CDR3 nucleotides: TGTGCCAGCAGCTCAGGCAATGAGCAGTTCTTC. Encoded protein: CASSSGNEQFF.

The chain links TRBV21-1 to TRBJ2-1; the table calls TRBD2, which could not be checked here. TRBV21-1 is a documented pseudogene. The CDR3 consists of 15 residues. The CDR3 DNA is TGTGCCAGCAGCAAAGTTTACGAGGGCCCAGTTGAGCAGTTCTTC. This sequence encodes CASSKVYEGPVEQFF.

This clone was detected only once. The rearrangement joins TRBV27 to TRBJ2-7; 7 bases map to TRBD2. V lost 7 bases to trimming and J lost 0 bases; unmatched junction nucleotides: 9. The V gene's germline CDR1 is MNHEY and CDR2 SMNVEV (reference sequence). CDR3 length: 15 amino acids. In DNA form, the CDR3 reads TGTGCCAGCAAAGAGTCGGGCGGGAGCTCCTACGAGCAGTACTTC. Encoded protein: CASKESGGSSYEQYF.

This clone was counted a single time. CDR3 sequence (DNA): TGTGCCAGCAGTCGGGTGCTAGTGGGAGATACGCAGTATTTT. Translation gives CASSRVLVGDTQYF. J is TRBJ2-3 and V is TRBV2; no reliable D call. CDR1 is SNHLY and CDR2 is FYNNEI in the germline V gene. V lost 5 bases to trimming and J lost 5 bases, with 14 bases between them. The CDR3 runs 14 residues.

The gene calls are TRBV9 and TRBJ1-3; the D gene is possibly TRBD1 (5 bases). The germline CDR1 and CDR2 sequences are SGDLS and YYNGEE. Trimming stripped 7 bases from V and 2 bases from J, with 13 bases between. This CDR3 has 14 residues. In DNA form, the CDR3 reads TGTGCCAGCGGCAGGGCTGGACCTGGAAACACCATATATTTT. Translation gives CASGRAGPGNTIYF.

V gene TRBV7-2 combines with J gene TRBJ2-3; TRBD2 matches 9 bases. Germline V CDR1 and CDR2: SGHTA, FQGNSA. V shed 3 bases and J 6 bases; nucleotides not matched to a gene: 10. This CDR3 has 16 residues. This CDR3 is CASSFRGSGSLDTQYF. Written as DNA, the CDR3 is TGTGCCAGCAGCTTTAGGGGTAGCGGGAGTCTGGATACGCAGTATTTT. Full variable domain (remainder filled in from reference TRBV7-2 and TRBJ2-3): GAGVSQSPSNKVTEKGKDVELRCDPISGHTALYWYRQSLGQGLEFLIYFQGNSAPDKSGLPSDRFSAERTGGSVSTLTIQRTQQEDSAVYLCASSFRGSGSLDTQYFGPGTRLTVL.

DNA for the CDR3: TGTGCCAGCAGTTTATCGGCTAGCGGCAATGAGCAGTTCTTC. Protein product: CASSLSASGNEQFF. The rearrangement joins TRBV28 to TRBJ2-1; 7 positions agree with TRBD2. Germline V CDR1 and CDR2: MDHEN, SYDVKM. This CDR3 is 14 amino acids long. The V segment lost 1 base and the J segment 6 bases; nucleotides outside the gene matches: 3.

This chain links TRBV9 with TRBJ1-1; D possibly corresponds to TRBD1 (6 bases). This CDR3 has 13 residues. Trimming took 3 bases from V and 1 from J, leaving 7 bases between them. Per the germline V gene, CDR1 is SGDLS and CDR2 is YYNGEE. The CDR3 DNA reads TGTGCCAGCAGCGGGGGACAGAACACTGAAGCTTTCTTT. It is translated as CASSGGQNTEAFF.